Below are 15 T cell receptor beta chains sequenced from a single sample in a study of T-cell memory formation after mild COVID-19. TCRdb re-called the 5' RACE reads with MiXCR, one entry per CDR3 protein. The repertoire holds a few hundred thousand distinct CDR3 sequences, with approximately 15% as singletons. Sequencing was performed on PBMCs or a T cell subset sorted from them (not recorded which). Every receptor here comes from a man between 18 and 29 years old who had mild COVID-19 (a few samples of this study predate the infection). Cell type and time point are not known.

This clonotype was counted a few times. This sequence joins TRBV25-1 and TRBJ2-1, with 13 bases aligning to TRBD2. V trimming: 3 bases; J trimming: 7 bases; junction bases outside the gene matches: 3. This CDR3 contains 15 residues. Per the germline V gene, CDR1 is MGHDK and CDR2 is SYGVNS. The CDR3 nucleotides read TGTGCCAGCAGTGATGTGGGACTAGCGGGGAATGAGCAGTTCTTC. It translates to CASSDVGLAGNEQFF. The variable domain in full, completed from reference TRBV25-1 and TRBJ2-1, reads EADIYQTPRYLVIGTGKKITLECSQTMGHDKMYWYQQDPGMELHLIHYSYGVNSTEKGDLSSESTVSRIRTEHFPLTLESARPSHTSQYLCASSDVGLAGNEQFFGPGTRLTVL.

V gene TRBV7-9 combines with J gene TRBJ2-7, with TRBD2 matching 16 bases. Trimming took 5 bases from V and 4 from J; bases not matched to a gene: 11. This CDR3 region has 18 residues. CDR1 is SEHNR, CDR2 FQNEAQ, per germline (reference sequence). DNA of the CDR3: TGTGCCAGCAGCGTATCCCCGGGACTAGCGGGGGGGAGATACGAGCAGTACTTC. Protein: CASSVSPGLAGGRYEQYF.

The chain couples TRBV6-1 to TRBJ1-3; D is ambiguous. Trimming removed 1 base at V and 4 bases at J, with 5 bases between. The CDR3 loop spans 13 amino acids. Germline lookup yields CDR1 MNHNS and CDR2 SASEGT. The DNA of the CDR3 is TGTGCCAGCAGTGAAGATGGCGGAAACACCATATATTTT. Residues: CASSEDGGNTIYF.

There are a few counts of this clonotype. The chain combines TRBV6-5 with TRBJ2-7; D is ambiguous. Germline-derived CDR1 and CDR2 are MNHEY and SVGAGI. The CDR3 runs to 16 residues. V lost 0 bases and J 5 bases, leaving 17 bases between the germline ends. The DNA for the CDR3 is TGTGCCAGCAGTTACTCGGGTTTTGTGGCGAGGCACGAGCAGTACTTC. Residues: CASSYSGFVARHEQYF.

The chain is built from TRBV11-2 and TRBJ1-6, with D possibly matching TRBD1 (5 bases). Germline V lookup: CDR1 SGHAT, CDR2 FQNNGV. The CDR3 is 16 residues long. Trimming took off 0 bases at V and 4 bases at J, with 10 bases between the two ends. CDR3 DNA sequence: TGTGCCAGCAGCTTAGATCGGGACGCTTATAATTCACCCCTCCACTTT. This sequence encodes CASSLDRDAYNSPLHF.

CDR3 coding DNA: TGTGCCTGGAGTGTCTGGTCGGGGGGAAAGACAGATACGCAGTATTTT. Residues: CAWSVWSGGKTDTQYF. This chain joins TRBV30 and TRBJ2-3; 7 positions agree with TRBD2. CDR3 size: 16 residues. The junction had 9 bases not matched to a gene; V was cut back by 0 bases and J by 3 bases. Germline V CDR1 and CDR2: GTSNPN, SVGIG (reference sequence). Supplemented by reference TRBV30 and TRBJ2-3, the full variable domain reads SQTIHQWPATLVQPVGSPLSLECTVEGTSNPNLYWYRQAAGRGLQLLFYSVGIGQISSEVPQNLSASRPQDRQFILSSKKLLLSDSGFYLCAWSVWSGGKTDTQYFGPGTRLTVL.

This clonotype was counted a few times. The gene calls are TRBV7-3 and TRBJ1-1, with a possible D match to TRBD1 (6 bases). V shed 4 bases and J shed 1 base, with 19 bases lying between them. Per the germline V gene, CDR1 is SGHTA and CDR2 is FQGTGA. This CDR3 comprises 17 residues. The CDR3 DNA follows: TGTGCCAGCAGCTCCCACCCGGGGGCCTCTGGGAACACTGAAGCTTTCTTT. It encodes CASSSHPGASGNTEAFF. Using reference TRBV7-3 and TRBJ1-1 for the parts outside the CDR3, the full variable domain is GAGVSQTPSNKVTEKGKYVELRCDPISGHTALYWYRQSLGQGPEFLIYFQGTGAADDSGLPNDRFFAVRPEGSVSTLKIQRTERGDSAVYLCASSSHPGASGNTEAFFGQGTRLTVV.

The rearrangement links TRBV5-1 to TRBJ2-7; D is undetermined. Germline V gene sequence: CDR1 SGHRS, CDR2 YFSETQ. The CDR3 length is 14 residues. Trimming removed 0 bases at V and 2 bases at J, with 9 bases between. The CDR3 DNA reads TGCGCCAGCAGCTTGGTGGCCGTCGCCTACGAGCAGTACTTC. The encoded protein is CASSLVAVAYEQYF.

The table lists this clonotype with a few counts. The V and J genes are TRBV5-1 and TRBJ2-3; D is uncertain. CDR3 size: 17 residues. The V end lost 1 base, the J end lost 3 bases, and 18 bases lay between the germline ends. Germline CDR1 is SGHRS and CDR2 is YFSETQ. The CDR3 here is CASSLHPTADRTDTQYF. The DNA for the CDR3 is TGCGCCAGCAGCTTGCATCCGACCGCTGATAGGACAGATACGCAGTATTTT.

This clonotype has at least ten counts. In DNA, the CDR3 is TGTGCCAGCAGTCAGCCCCCTACGGAGACCCAGTACTTC. Translated: CASSQPPTETQYF. V is TRBV6-2 or TRBV6-3 and J is TRBJ2-5; D gene unclear. The CDR3 runs 13 residues. Looked up from germline, CDR1 is MNHEY and CDR2 is SVGEGT. Trimming shortened V by 5 bases and J by 5 bases, and 12 bases separated the two germline ends.

There are a few counts of this clonotype. The V call is TRBV12-3 or TRBV12-4, the J call TRBJ1-2, with D hard to call. Deletions cut 0 bases from V and 0 bases from J, with 11 bases between. The CDR3 runs to 16 residues. The CDR3 reads CASSLAPGITNYGYTF. In DNA form, the CDR3 reads TGTGCCAGCAGTTTAGCGCCAGGTATCACTAACTATGGCTACACCTTC.

This clonotype was observed a few times. The J gene is TRBJ1-6, the V gene TRBV28, with TRBD1 identical over 9 bases. CDR3 length: 15 amino acids. Trimming at V came to 8 bases and at J to 12 bases, leaving 14 bases not matched to a gene. The V gene's germline CDR1 is MDHEN and CDR2 SYDVKM. CDR3 in DNA: TGTGCCAGCTCCTACTGGGGGACAGGGCATGGACCCCTCCACTTT. Translating gives CASSYWGTGHGPLHF.

In its sample, this clonotype was seen a few times. V is TRBV5-1 and J is TRBJ2-7, with D unclear. The V gene's germline CDR1 is SGHRS and CDR2 YFSETQ. The CDR3 extends over 13 amino acids. Trimming took 0 bases from V and 2 from J, leaving 6 bases between them. The CDR3 nucleotides are TGCGCCAGCAGCTTGGGGGATACCTACGAGCAGTACTTC. It codes for CASSLGDTYEQYF.

Only a few counts were recorded for this clonotype. The CDR3 sequence is CSASSDSNQPQHF. The CDR3 nucleotides read TGCAGTGCTAGTTCTGATAGCAATCAGCCCCAGCATTTT. V is TRBV20-1 and J is TRBJ1-5; no firm D call. Trimming left V 3 bases short and J 0 bases short, with 6 bases between. This CDR3 contains 13 residues. Germline V lookup: CDR1 DFQATT, CDR2 SNEGSKA (reference sequence).

This clonotype has only a few counts. The chain combines TRBV20-1 with TRBJ2-7; 7 nucleotides align to TRBD1. Germline CDR1 is DFQATT and CDR2 is SNEGSKA (reference sequence). V trimming: 0 bases; J trimming: 3 bases; junction bases outside the gene matches: 5. This CDR3 is built from 14 residues. The CDR3 DNA sequence: TGCAGTGCTAGAGATAGGGACAGCTACTACGAGCAGTACTTC. As protein: CSARDRDSYYEQYF.